The 28 T cell receptor beta chains presented below share a single source sample, sequenced in a study of Ad26.COV2.S vaccination and SARS-CoV-2 variants. Treatment reported: roughly 20 received Ad26.COV2.S at low or high dose, single or two shots; a few received placebo; per-sample allocation not given. Day 63 after the first vaccine or placebo injection was the time point for sampling. The protocol was immunoSEQ multiplex PCR, while the TCRdb copy is restricted to in-frame clones and leaves out a portion. The table has about 350,000 clones, around nine tenths seen once. The material sequenced was peripheral blood, taken in a trial of Ad26.COV2.S vaccine versus placebo. Receptors were obtained from a person between 18 and 65 years old who received the Ad26.COV2.S COVID-19 vaccine or a placebo.

The chain is built from TRBV5-4 and TRBJ1-1; D is unresolved. Trimming shortened V by 2 bases and J by 1 base, and 12 bases separated the two germline ends. The V gene's germline CDR1 is SGHNT and CDR2 YYREEE (reference sequence). This CDR3 region has 15 residues. The CDR3 DNA reads TGTGCCAGCAGCTTTAGATGGAGGGCGAACACTGAAGCTTTCTTT. It translates to CASSFRWRANTEAFF.

V and J are TRBV6-5 and TRBJ1-1; D might be TRBD1 (6 bases). V lost 6 bases to trimming and J lost 4 bases, with 18 bases between them. Per the germline V gene, CDR1 is MNHEY and CDR2 is SVGAGI. This CDR3 comprises 15 residues. The CDR3 sequence is CASSVQQGVATEAFF. The CDR3 DNA sequence: TGTGCCAGCAGCGTACAACAGGGAGTGGCCACTGAAGCTTTCTTT.

Only one count was recorded for this clone. The rearrangement links TRBV7-9 to TRBJ2-1; 8 bases align to TRBD1. The CDR3 runs 15 residues. Germline-derived CDR1 and CDR2 are SEHNR and FQNEAQ (reference sequence). Germline trimming cut 7 bases from V and 4 bases from J; bases unmatched to any gene: 9. CDR3 sequence: CASTPPGQAYNEQFF. For the CDR3, the DNA is TGTGCCAGCACGCCGCCGGGACAGGCATACAATGAGCAGTTCTTC.

The V and J genes are TRBV28 and TRBJ1-4; perhaps TRBD1 as D (5 bases). Trimming pared 1 base from V and 0 bases from J, leaving 12 bases between. Germline-derived CDR1 and CDR2 are MDHEN and SYDVKM. CDR3 size: 17 residues. The CDR3 DNA is TGTGCCAGCAGTTTATACCCCCGGGACTCAACTAATGAAAAACTGTTTTTT. It is translated as CASSLYPRDSTNEKLFF. Drawing the rest from reference TRBV28 and TRBJ1-4, the complete variable domain is DVKVTQSSRYLVKRTGEKVFLECVQDMDHENMFWYRQDPGLGLRLIYFSYDVKMKEKGDIPEGYSVSREKKERFSLILESASTNQTSMYLCASSLYPRDSTNEKLFFGSGTQLSVL.

The V call is TRBV3-1 (or the pseudogene TRBV3-2), the J call TRBJ1-1; D is unclear. The V gene lost 4 bases and the J gene lost 1 base, with 7 bases spanning the gap. CDR1 is LGHDT, CDR2 YNNKEL, per germline (reference sequence). The CDR3 consists of 13 residues. CDR3 nucleotides: TGTGCCAGCAGCCCACGCACGAACACTGAAGCTTTCTTT. It codes for CASSPRTNTEAFF.

In the case of this clone: Other DNA sequences from this sample encode an identical CDR3 as well. The rearrangement joins TRBV12-3 or TRBV12-4 to TRBJ2-5; D gene unclear. CDR3 length: 13 residues. V gave up 2 bases and J gave up 2 bases, with 6 bases separating them. Written as DNA, the CDR3 is TGTGCCAGCAGTTTAAGCGCTCAAGAGACCCAGTACTTC. This codes for CASSLSAQETQYF.

The chain recombines TRBV21-1 with TRBJ2-3; no DNA check was done on the table's D call, TRBD2. TRBV21-1 is designated a pseudogene. This CDR3 is 15 amino acids long. CDR3 sequence reads: CAIRTSGAPTDTQYF. CDR3 nucleotides: TGTGCCATACGGACTAGCGGGGCCCCCACAGATACGCAGTATTTT.

V usage is TRBV7-6 and J usage is TRBJ2-2; D call uncertain. This CDR3 comprises 12 residues. V gave up 1 base and J gave up 6 bases, with 3 bases separating them. The germline CDR1 and CDR2 sequences are SGHVS and FNYEAQ. In DNA form, the CDR3 reads TGTGCCAGCAGCTTAGGTCCCGGGGAGCTGTTTTTT. Protein sequence: CASSLGPGELFF.

The chain couples TRBV27 to TRBJ1-6; weak D call: TRBD1 (5 bases). The CDR3 runs 15 residues. Germline lookup yields CDR1 MNHEY and CDR2 SMNVEV (reference sequence). Trimming removed 5 bases at V and 4 bases at J, with 12 bases between. CDR3 sequence: CASSLKGRYNSPLHF. CDR3 sequence (DNA): TGTGCCAGCAGTCTTAAGGGACGATATAATTCACCCCTCCACTTT.

The sample holds one count of this clone. In DNA form, the CDR3 reads TGTGCCACCAGCAGAGCAGGGGAGAGACGCTACAATGAGCAGTTCTTC. It specifies CATSRAGERRYNEQFF. The V and J genes are TRBV15 and TRBJ2-1; maybe TRBD1 (6 bases). The CDR3 has 16 amino acids. V was pared by 1 base and J by 3 bases, with 13 bases between. Germline V lookup: CDR1 LNHNV, CDR2 YYDKDF (reference sequence).

The rearrangement uses TRBV6-1 and TRBJ1-6, with 7 bases matching TRBD1. V shed 1 base and J 14 bases; nucleotides not matched to a gene: 8. There are 14 residues in the CDR3. Per the germline V gene, CDR1 is MNHNS and CDR2 is SASEGT. The CDR3 DNA reads TGTGCCAGCAGTGAAGGCGCAGGGGGGTCCTCCCTCCACTTT. Translated: CASSEGAGGSSLHF.

The chain uses TRBV19 and TRBJ2-1; D may match TRBD1 or TRBD2 (5 bases each). There are 14 residues in the CDR3. With 6 bases removed from V and 10 bases from J, the gap between germline ends came to 19 bases. Germline V gene data show CDR1 as LNHDA and CDR2 as SQIVND (reference sequence). The CDR3 region has the DNA TGTGCCAGTAGGGACACCTCGGGGTCGACGGAGCAGTTCTTC. It yields the protein CASRDTSGSTEQFF.

The rearrangement joins TRBV10-3 to TRBJ1-1, with D perhaps TRBD1 (5 bases). Trimming took 0 bases from V and 0 from J, leaving 11 bases between them. The CDR3 extends over 16 amino acids. Germline CDR1 is ENHRY and CDR2 is SYGVKD. Written as DNA, the CDR3 is TGTGCCATCAGTGAGTCGGAGCAGGGAATGAACACTGAAGCTTTCTTT. Translated: CAISESEQGMNTEAFF.

This clone has only one observation. This chain joins TRBV12-5 and TRBJ2-1, with TRBD2 identical over 11 bases. The CDR3 contains 16 residues. The germline V gene has CDR1 LGHNT and CDR2 FRNRAP. The J segment lost 4 bases and the V segment lost 7 bases, leaving 9 bases of the junction unmatched. DNA of the CDR3: TGTGCTAGTGTCCCCCCCGGGACTAGCGGATACAATGAGCAGTTCTTC. It yields the protein CASVPPGTSGYNEQFF.

This clone was counted once. The chain combines TRBV5-4 with TRBJ1-3, with D possibly matching TRBD1 (6 bases). Germline V gene data show CDR1 as SGHNT and CDR2 as YYREEE (reference sequence). V lost 4 bases, J lost 0 bases, and 17 bases lay in between. CDR3 length: 17 residues. The CDR3 sequence: CASSMGTPANSGNTIYF. The CDR3 DNA reads as TGTGCCAGCAGCATGGGGACACCAGCAAACTCTGGAAACACCATATATTTT. The entire variable domain, with the rest obtained from reference TRBV5-4 and TRBJ1-3, is as follows: ETGVTQSPTHLIKTRGQQVTLRCSSQSGHNTVSWYQQALGQGPQFIFQYYREEENGRGNFPPRFSGLQFPNYSSELNVNALELDDSALYLCASSMGTPANSGNTIYFGEGSWLTVV.

Comment on this clone: At one end, the junction sequence differs from germline, possibly due to a read error. The V gene is TRBV18, the J gene TRBJ2-3; 9 bases map to TRBD1. This CDR3 is built from 16 residues. Per germline, CDR1 KGHSH and CDR2 LQKENI. The CDR3 sequence: CASSPLRQGGTDTQYF. CDR3 DNA: TGTGCCAGCTCGCCACTGAGACAGGGGGGCACAGATACGCAGTATTTT.

The chain employs TRBV11-1 and TRBJ2-3; 8 nucleotides line up with TRBD2. Germline V gives CDR1 SGHAT, CDR2 FQDESV (reference sequence). Losses at the gene ends were 6 bases for V and 0 bases for J; bases not matched to a gene: 5. The CDR3 runs 15 residues. The CDR3 loop reads CASRKKRGSTDTQYF. The CDR3 region has the DNA TGTGCCAGCAGGAAAAAGCGGGGGAGCACAGATACGCAGTATTTT.

To note about this clone: Additional DNA sequences in this sample encode the identical CDR3. This rearrangement joins TRBV5-4 to TRBJ1-4; TRBD1 might be the D (5 bases). The V end lost 4 bases, the J end lost 0 bases, and 10 bases lay between the germline ends. Germline V gene sequence: CDR1 SGHNT, CDR2 YYREEE (reference sequence). CDR3 size: 15 residues. The DNA of the CDR3 is TGTGCCAGCAGCGGAGGGACGGCAACTAATGAAAAACTGTTTTTT. Amino acids: CASSGGTATNEKLFF.

This sequence joins TRBV19 and TRBJ2-7; TRBD1 matches 7 bases. The CDR3 totals 12 residues. The germline gives CDR1 LNHDA, CDR2 SQIVND (reference sequence). The J segment lost 7 bases and the V segment lost 6 bases, leaving 6 bases of the junction unmatched. The CDR3 coding sequence is TGTGCCAGTAGGAGGCAGGGGGAGGAGCAGTACTTC. Translated, it gives CASRRQGEEQYF.

The chain employs TRBV28 and TRBJ2-1; D call uncertain. Trimming stripped 1 base from V and 4 bases from J, with 14 bases between. This CDR3 is 16 amino acids long. Germline V gives CDR1 MDHEN, CDR2 SYDVKM. In DNA, the CDR3 is TGTGCCAGCAGTTTATTGCGAAGGGAATTTTACAATGAGCAGTTCTTC. Translated: CASSLLRREFYNEQFF.

This clone has more than one count but fewer than ten. The chain carries TRBV2 and TRBJ2-7, with D unresolved. Trimming stripped 1 base from V and 0 bases from J, with 16 bases between. Germline values: CDR1 SNHLY, CDR2 FYNNEI. This CDR3 is 17 amino acids long. CDR3 sequence: CASSEEAGPLSSYEQYF. The CDR3 DNA sequence: TGTGCCAGCAGTGAAGAGGCAGGACCCCTGAGCTCCTACGAGCAGTACTTC.

CDR3 in amino acids: CASSVHPDNMNTEAFF. The CDR3 DNA reads as TGTGCCAGCAGCGTACATCCCGACAACATGAACACTGAAGCTTTCTTT. The chain recombines TRBV9 with TRBJ1-1; D is unresolved. V was cut by 1 base and J by 0 bases, with 13 bases left in between. This CDR3 contains 16 residues. From germline, CDR1 is SGDLS and CDR2 YYNGEE.

This clone was picked up one time. V usage is TRBV19 and J usage is TRBJ1-2; D unresolved. Germline CDR1 is LNHDA and CDR2 is SQIVND (reference sequence). CDR3 length: 16 amino acids. Trimming stripped 3 bases from V and 0 bases from J, with 14 bases between. CDR3 sequence reads: CASSIGQVGANYGYTF. CDR3 in DNA: TGTGCCAGTAGTATCGGCCAGGTCGGGGCTAACTATGGCTACACCTTC.

The J gene is TRBJ1-5, the V gene TRBV4-1; D is unresolved. CDR1 is MGHRA, CDR2 YSYEKL, per germline. This CDR3 is built from 15 residues. Trimming took 0 bases from V and 4 from J, leaving 10 bases between them. The CDR3 nucleotides are TGCGCCAGCAGCCAAGATCGACGGCAGAATCAGCCCCAGCATTTT. Protein: CASSQDRRQNQPQHF.

V gene TRBV7-8 combines with J gene TRBJ1-2; 7 bases line up with TRBD1. The V gene's germline CDR1 is SGHVS and CDR2 FQNEAQ. The junction had 9 bases not matched to a gene; V was cut back by 5 bases and J by 12 bases. This CDR3 contains 12 residues. This CDR3 is CASSLRQGAHTF. CDR3 in DNA: TGTGCCAGCAGCCTCCGACAGGGTGCTCACACCTTC.

The V and J genes are TRBV30 and TRBJ2-1; D is possibly TRBD1 (6 bases). Germline CDR1 is GTSNPN and CDR2 is SVGIG (reference sequence). Trimming left V 4 bases short and J 0 bases short, with 10 bases between. The CDR3 runs 14 residues. The CDR3 loop reads CAWTQGTSYNEQFF. The DNA for the CDR3 is TGTGCCTGGACCCAGGGGACCTCCTACAATGAGCAGTTCTTC.

The J gene is TRBJ1-5, the V gene TRBV19, with a tentative D call TRBD1 (5 bases). This CDR3 is built from 16 residues. CDR1 is LNHDA, CDR2 SQIVND, per germline (reference sequence). The V end was cut by 4 bases, the J end by 6 bases, with 19 bases between. CDR3 in DNA: TGTGCCAGTAGTACAGGGCGTGAGATCGGCGGTCAGCCCCAGCATTTT. Its translation: CASSTGREIGGQPQHF.

The rearrangement links TRBV19 to TRBJ2-7, with 9 bases fitting TRBD1. The V and J ends lost 5 bases and 2 bases, in that order; junction bases with no gene match: 7. CDR1 and CDR2 (germline): LNHDA, SQIVND (reference sequence). This CDR3 is 15 amino acids long. The chain's CDR3 is CASSLTGTGTYEQYF. The DNA of the CDR3 is TGTGCCAGTAGTCTTACCGGGACAGGGACCTACGAGCAGTACTTC. The full variable domain, its missing parts supplied by reference TRBV19 and TRBJ2-7, is DGGITQSPKYLFRKEGQNVTLSCEQNLNHDAMYWYRQDPGQGLRLIYYSQIVNDFQKGDIAEGYSVSREKKESFPLTVTSAQKNPTAFYLCASSLTGTGTYEQYFGPGTRLTVT.